This T cell receptor beta chain was sequenced during a study of radiotherapy plus CTLA-4 blockade in lung cancer. Overall study: In less than 20% of patients, objective responses were seen; around 34% had disease control.

This clone was recorded only once. The antigen is undetermined. This CDR3 is also generated by other DNA sequences in the sample. Assay: immunoSEQ multiplex PCR; the TCRdb copy retains only in-frame clones and omits some. The sample lists around 110,000 clones, about 83% occurring once. Study-level findings and limits: Peripheral blood showed expansion of tumor-derived TCR clones after radiotherapy and ipilimumab.

Germline lookup yields CDR1 MNHEY and CDR2 SVGAGI. This CDR3 contains 13 residues. The V end lost 4 bases, the J end lost 8 bases, and 11 bases lay between the germline ends. The sample in question was peripheral blood, obtained from a patient treated with radiotherapy plus ipilimumab. The chain carries TRBV6-5 and TRBJ1-4; no firm D call. The sequence derives from a human donor with non-small cell lung cancer that progressed on radiotherapy plus ipilimumab. Some clones in this sample may be carry-over from other donors' samples. The CDR3 reads CASSLTLEEKLFF. The CDR3 DNA reads TGTGCCAGCAGTTTAACACTGGAAGAAAAACTGTTTTTT.